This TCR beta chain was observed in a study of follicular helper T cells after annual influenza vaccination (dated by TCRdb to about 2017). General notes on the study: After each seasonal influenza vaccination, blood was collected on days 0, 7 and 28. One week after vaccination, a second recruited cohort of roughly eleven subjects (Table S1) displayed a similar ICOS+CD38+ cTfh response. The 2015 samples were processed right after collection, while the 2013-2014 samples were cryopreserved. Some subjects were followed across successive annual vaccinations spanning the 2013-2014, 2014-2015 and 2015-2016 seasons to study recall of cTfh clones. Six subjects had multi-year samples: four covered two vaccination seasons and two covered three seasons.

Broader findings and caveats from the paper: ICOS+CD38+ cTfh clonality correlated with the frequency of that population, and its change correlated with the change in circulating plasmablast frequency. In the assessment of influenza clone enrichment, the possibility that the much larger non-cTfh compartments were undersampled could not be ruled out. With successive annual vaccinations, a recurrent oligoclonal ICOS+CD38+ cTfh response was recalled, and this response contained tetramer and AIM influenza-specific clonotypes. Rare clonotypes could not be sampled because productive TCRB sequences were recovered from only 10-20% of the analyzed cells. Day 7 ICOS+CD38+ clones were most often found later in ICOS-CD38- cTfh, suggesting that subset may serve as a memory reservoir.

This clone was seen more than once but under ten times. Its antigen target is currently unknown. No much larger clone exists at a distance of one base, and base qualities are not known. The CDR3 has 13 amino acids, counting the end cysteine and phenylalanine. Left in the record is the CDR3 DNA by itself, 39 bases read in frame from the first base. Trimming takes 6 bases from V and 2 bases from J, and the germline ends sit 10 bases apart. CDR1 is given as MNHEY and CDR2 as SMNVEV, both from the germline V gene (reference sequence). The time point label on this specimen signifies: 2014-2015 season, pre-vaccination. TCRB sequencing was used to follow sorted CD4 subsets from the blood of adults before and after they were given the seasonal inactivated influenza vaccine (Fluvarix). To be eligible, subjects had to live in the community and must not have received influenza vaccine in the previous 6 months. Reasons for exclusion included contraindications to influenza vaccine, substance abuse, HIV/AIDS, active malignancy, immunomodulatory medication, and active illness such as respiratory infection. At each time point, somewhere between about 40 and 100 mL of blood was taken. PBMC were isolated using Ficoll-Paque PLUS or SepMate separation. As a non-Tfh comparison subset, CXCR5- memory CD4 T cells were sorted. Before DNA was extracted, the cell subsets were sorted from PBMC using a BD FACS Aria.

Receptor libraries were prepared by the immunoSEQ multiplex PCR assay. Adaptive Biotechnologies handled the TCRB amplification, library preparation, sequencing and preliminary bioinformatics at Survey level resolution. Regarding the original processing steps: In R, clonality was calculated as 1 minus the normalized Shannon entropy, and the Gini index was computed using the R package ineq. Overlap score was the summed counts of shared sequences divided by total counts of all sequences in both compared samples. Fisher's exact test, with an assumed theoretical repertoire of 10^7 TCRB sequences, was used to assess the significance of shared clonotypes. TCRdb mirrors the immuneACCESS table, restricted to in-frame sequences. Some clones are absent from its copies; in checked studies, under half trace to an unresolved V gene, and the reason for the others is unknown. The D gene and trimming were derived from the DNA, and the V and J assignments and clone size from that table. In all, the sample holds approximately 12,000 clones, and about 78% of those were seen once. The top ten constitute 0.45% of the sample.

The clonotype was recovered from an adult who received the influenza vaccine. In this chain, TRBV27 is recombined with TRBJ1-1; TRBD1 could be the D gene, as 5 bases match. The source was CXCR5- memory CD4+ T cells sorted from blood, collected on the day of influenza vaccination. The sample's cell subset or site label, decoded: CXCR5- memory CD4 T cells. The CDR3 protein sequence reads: CASRLQVNTEAFF. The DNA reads TGTGCCAGCAGGTTACAGGTTAACACTGAAGCTTTCTTT.